The 2 T cell receptor beta chains listed next were all sequenced from one sample in a study of T cell responses to AZD1222 COVID-19 vaccine. The repertoire was sequenced with immunoSEQ multiplex PCR; TCRdb's copy has only in-frame clones and lacks some. Among roughly 160,000 clones listed, 85% to 90% were seen once. The sequences come from peripheral blood, collected on day 0 of AZD1222 vaccination. All receptors derive from an adult in good health.

The V and J genes are TRBV19 and TRBJ2-1, with 10 bases aligning to TRBD2. This CDR3 spans 15 amino acids. Trimming took 3 bases from V and 4 from J; bases not matched to a gene: 3. Germline assignment: CDR1 LNHDA and CDR2 SQIVND (reference sequence). The CDR3 bases are TGTGCCAGTAGTATTCTAGCGGGGGATTACAATGAGCAGTTCTTC. This gives the protein CASSILAGDYNEQFF.

The V gene is TRBV6-5, the J gene TRBJ2-3; D tentatively reads TRBD1 or TRBD2 (5 bases each). The CDR3 loop spans 15 amino acids. Germline CDR1 MNHEY, CDR2 SVGAGI. The germline V and J ends were trimmed by 7 bases and 0 bases, with 14 bases remaining between them. This chain's CDR3 is CASIKWGISTDTQYF. The CDR3 DNA reads as TGTGCCAGCATCAAGTGGGGGATAAGCACAGATACGCAGTATTTT.